These T cell receptor beta chains were read from a single sample in a study of immune evolution from preneoplasia to lung adenocarcinoma. Sequencing used immunoSEQ multiplex PCR; TCRdb keeps in-frame clones, though not all of them. The sample shows about 27,000 clones, about three quarters of them seen only once. Sequenced: FFPE invasive lung adenocarcinoma tissue. The source of these receptors is a person aged 55 to 69 with invasive lung adenocarcinoma. Some clones in this sample may be carry-over from other donors' samples. The CDR3 runs from the conserved cysteine through the conserved F or W. D genes are given only for firm matches. Only part of the rows carry a size: once, few, many, or a class if the clone is expanded.

V gene	clone size	J gene	D gene	CDR3 protein	CDR3 DNA
TRBV7-6	few	TRBJ2-1	TRBD2	CASSLALAGANEQFF	TGTGCCAGCAGCTTAGCGTTAGCGGGAGCCAATGAGCAGTTCTTC
TRBV25-1	-	TRBJ2-1	TRBD1	CASSGRGPNEQFF	TGTGCCAGCAGTGGCAGGGGGCCCAATGAGCAGTTCTTC
TRBV12-5	-	TRBJ2-3	-	CASGLGGSRGADTQYF	TGTGCTAGTGGTTTGGGAGGGAGCAGGGGAGCGGATACGCAGTATTTT
TRBV6-5	-	TRBJ2-2	-	CASSYKPRGAGELFF	TGTGCCAGCAGTTACAAACCGAGGGGCGCCGGGGAGCTGTTTTTT
TRBV14	-	TRBJ1-3	TRBD1	CASSRPGQGIDTIYF	TGTGCCAGCAGCCGACCGGGACAGGGAATTGACACCATATATTTT
TRBV7-2	-	TRBJ2-5	TRBD2	CASSLAAGFLETQYF	TGTGCCAGCAGCTTAGCAGCGGGATTTTTAGAGACCCAGTACTTC
TRBV15	-	TRBJ2-2	TRBD2	CATSRLAGGTGELFF	TGTGCCACCAGCAGATTAGCGGGAGGAACCGGGGAGCTGTTTTTT
TRBV7-9	-	TRBJ2-3	TRBD1	CASRRQGTFTDTQYF	TGTGCCAGCAGGAGACAGGGGACCTTCACAGATACGCAGTATTTT
TRBV7-9	-	TRBJ2-3	TRBD2	CASSPGTSGILTDTQYF	TGTGCCAGCAGCCCGGGGACTAGCGGGATACTCACAGATACGCAGTATTTT
TRBV10-1	-	TRBJ2-7	-	CASSEWRGSEQYF	TGCGCCAGCAGTGAATGGAGGGGTTCCGAGCAGTACTTC
TRBV30	-	TRBJ2-7	-	CAWNRETYEQYF	TGTGCCTGGAACAGGGAGACCTACGAGCAGTACTTC
TRBV7-2	-	TRBJ1-1	-	CASSSYRENTEAFF	TGTGCCAGCAGCTCGTACAGGGAGAACACTGAAGCTTTCTTT
TRBV5-1	medium-sized	TRBJ2-5	-	CASSLGVGTPNAETQYF	TGCGCCAGCAGCTTGGGGGTTGGAACACCGAACGCGGAGACCCAGTACTTC
TRBV28	-	TRBJ1-5	-	CATEPTGNQPQHF	TGTGCCACCGAGCCTACGGGGAATCAGCCCCAGCATTTT
TRBV12-5	-	TRBJ1-5	-	CASGSTRNQPQHF	TGTGCTAGTGGTTCGACTCGAAATCAGCCCCAGCATTTT
TRBV6-6	few	TRBJ2-3	-	CASSLGHQLSTDTQYF	TGTGCCAGCAGTTTGGGACACCAGCTAAGCACAGATACGCAGTATTTT
TRBV7-3	-	TRBJ2-2	-	CASSLSRNTGELFF	TGTGCCAGCAGCTTGTCTAGGAACACCGGGGAGCTGTTTTTT
TRBV6-5	-	TRBJ1-5	-	CASGYQENQPQHF	TGTGCCAGCGGCTACCAGGAAAATCAGCCCCAGCATTTT
TRBV12-5	-	TRBJ2-1	-	CASGRTTGEQFF	TGTGCTAGTGGCCGCACTACGGGTGAGCAGTTCTTC
TRBV4-1	-	TRBJ1-4	TRBD1	CASSPIGTGNEKLFF	TGCGCCAGCAGCCCCATCGGGACAGGGAATGAAAAACTGTTTTTT
TRBV5-1	-	TRBJ1-5	TRBD1	CASSPEAGTGNQPQHF	TGCGCCAGCAGCCCGGAGGCCGGGACAGGGAATCAGCCCCAGCATTTT
TRBV28	-	TRBJ2-5	-	CASRTPGRKQETQYF	TGTGCCAGCAGGACCCCGGGACGGAAACAAGAGACCCAGTACTTC
TRBV28	-	TRBJ1-6	-	CASRSGTSYNSPLHF	TGTGCCAGCAGATCCGGGACATCTTATAATTCACCCCTCCACTTT
TRBV10-3	-	TRBJ2-1	TRBD1	CASRGSYNEQFF	TGTGCCAGCAGGGGGTCCTACAATGAGCAGTTCTTC
TRBV23-1	-	TRBJ2-7	-	CASSQWGYEQYF	TGCGCCAGCAGTCAATGGGGCTACGAGCAGTACTTC
TRBV28	-	TRBJ2-3	TRBD2	CASKTSGSPDTQYF	TGTGCCAGCAAGACTAGCGGGAGCCCAGATACGCAGTATTTT
TRBV29-1	-	TRBJ1-1	-	CSANNGGNTEAFF	TGCAGCGCAAACAACGGCGGAAACACTGAAGCTTTCTTT
TRBV5-1	-	TRBJ2-3	-	CASRGGGSTDTQYF	TGCGCCAGCAGGGGAGGCGGCTCCACAGATACGCAGTATTTT
TRBV28	-	TRBJ2-7	TRBD1	CASSLKVPGQGAYEQYF	TGTGCCAGCAGTTTAAAGGTCCCGGGACAGGGGGCCTACGAGCAGTACTTC
TRBV7-9	medium-sized	TRBJ2-3	-	CASSLLFEGPLSTDTQYF	TGTGCCAGCAGCTTACTGTTTGAAGGCCCTCTTAGCACAGATACGCAGTATTTT
TRBV12-5	-	TRBJ2-3	TRBD2	CASGLGLAGLTDTQYF	TGTGCTAGTGGTTTGGGACTAGCGGGGCTCACAGATACGCAGTATTTT
TRBV28	-	TRBJ2-3	TRBD2	CASSLVSGRAKDTQYF	TGTGCCAGCAGTTTAGTTAGCGGGAGGGCCAAAGATACGCAGTATTTT
TRBV5-6	-	TRBJ2-5	TRBD2	CASSLVASGRETQYF	TGTGCCAGCAGCTTGGTGGCTAGCGGGAGGGAGACCCAGTACTTC
TRBV7-9	-	TRBJ2-7	-	CASSLDKGEQYF	TGTGCCAGCAGCCTCGACAAGGGCGAGCAGTACTTC
TRBV5-6	-	TRBJ2-5	TRBD1	CASSTSDRGEGETQYF	TGTGCCAGCAGCACCTCGGACAGGGGCGAAGGAGAGACCCAGTACTTC
TRBV15	-	TRBJ2-2	-	CATSRTALYTGELFF	TGTGCCACCAGCAGGACAGCCCTTTACACCGGGGAGCTGTTTTTT
TRBV27	-	TRBJ2-1	-	CASSSTRLSYNEQFF	TGTGCCAGTAGTTCGACTAGACTGTCCTACAATGAGCAGTTCTTC
TRBV19	once	TRBJ2-6	-	CASSIEGGANVLTF	TGTGCCAGTAGTATTGAAGGTGGGGCCAACGTCCTGACTTTC
TRBV7-8	few	TRBJ1-3	TRBD1	CASSPKLRTGESGNTIYF	TGTGCCAGCAGCCCCAAGCTCCGCACAGGGGAATCTGGAAACACCATATATTTT
TRBV7-2	-	TRBJ1-1	-	CASSLPGVNTEAFF	TGTGCCAGCAGCTTACCGGGGGTTAACACTGAAGCTTTCTTT
TRBV29-1	-	TRBJ2-7	TRBD1	CSVTGTGGLEQYF	TGCAGCGTAACCGGGACAGGGGGTCTCGAGCAGTACTTC
TRBV5-1	-	TRBJ2-1	TRBD2	CASSTGLAGLSHEQFF	TGCGCCAGCAGCACCGGACTAGCGGGTTTGAGCCATGAGCAGTTCTTC
TRBV2	once	TRBJ2-4	TRBD2	CASSADGTAGGLAKNIQYF	TGTGCCAGCAGTGCTGACGGGACAGCGGGGGGACTAGCCAAAAACATTCAGTACTTC
TRBV11-3	-	TRBJ1-4	-	CASSQGRDDEKLFF	TGTGCCAGCAGCCAGGGTAGGGACGACGAAAAACTGTTTTTT
TRBV30	-	TRBJ2-3	TRBD1	CAWSVSQGASTQYF	TGTGCCTGGAGTGTGAGCCAGGGGGCGAGCACGCAGTATTTT
TRBV28	-	TRBJ1-1	-	CASRRTANTEAFF	TGTGCCAGCAGGCGGACAGCGAACACTGAAGCTTTCTTT
TRBV19	-	TRBJ1-5	-	CASSKSGPFGNQPQHF	TGTGCCAGTAGTAAAAGCGGCCCGTTTGGCAATCAGCCCCAGCATTTT
TRBV19	-	TRBJ1-5	-	CASSIMNQPQHF	TGTGCCAGTAGTATCATGAATCAGCCCCAGCATTTT
TRBV30	-	TRBJ2-7	TRBD2	CACIAAGGAYEQYF	TGTGCCTGCATAGCAGCGGGGGGGGCCTACGAGCAGTACTTC
TRBV4-1	-	TRBJ2-1	TRBD2	CASSRLGRVGSYNEQFF	TGCGCCAGCAGCCGCCTGGGGAGGGTGGGCTCCTACAATGAGCAGTTCTTC
TRBV5-1	-	TRBJ2-1	-	CASSLGTTYNEQFF	TGCGCCAGCAGCTTGGGGACTACCTACAATGAGCAGTTCTTC
TRBV7-2	-	TRBJ2-7	-	CASSFPGVGEQYF	TGTGCCAGCAGCTTCCCAGGGGTTGGCGAGCAGTACTTC
TRBV19	once	TRBJ2-5	-	CASSIAGARETQYF	TGTGCCAGTAGTATAGCCGGGGCTAGGGAGACCCAGTACTTC
TRBV4-1	-	TRBJ2-7	TRBD2	CASSQVGGDSQYF	TGCGCCAGCAGCCAAGTGGGGGGGGACTCTCAGTACTTC